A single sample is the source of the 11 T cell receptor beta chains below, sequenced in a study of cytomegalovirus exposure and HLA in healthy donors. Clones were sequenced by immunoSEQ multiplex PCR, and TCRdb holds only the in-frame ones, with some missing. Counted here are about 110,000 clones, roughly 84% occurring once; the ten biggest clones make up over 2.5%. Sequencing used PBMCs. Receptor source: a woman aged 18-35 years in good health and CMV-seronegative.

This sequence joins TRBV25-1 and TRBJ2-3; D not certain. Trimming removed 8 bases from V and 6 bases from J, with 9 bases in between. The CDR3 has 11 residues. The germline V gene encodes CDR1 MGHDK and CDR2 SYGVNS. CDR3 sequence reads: CASGRSDTQYF. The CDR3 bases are TGTGCCAGCGGCCGTTCGGATACGCAGTATTTT.

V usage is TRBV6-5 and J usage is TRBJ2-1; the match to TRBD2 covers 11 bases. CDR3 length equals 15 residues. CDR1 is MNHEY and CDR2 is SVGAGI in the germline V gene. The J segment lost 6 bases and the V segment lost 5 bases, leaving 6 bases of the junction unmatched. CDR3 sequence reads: CASSKGLAGGNEQFF. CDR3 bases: TGTGCCAGCAGTAAGGGGCTAGCGGGGGGCAATGAGCAGTTCTTC.

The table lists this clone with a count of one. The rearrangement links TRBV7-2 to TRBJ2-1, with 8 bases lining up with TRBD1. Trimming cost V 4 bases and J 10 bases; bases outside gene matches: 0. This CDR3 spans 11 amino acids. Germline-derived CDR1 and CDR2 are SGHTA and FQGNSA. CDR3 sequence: CASSSGGEQFF. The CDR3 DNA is TGTGCCAGCAGCTCAGGGGGCGAGCAGTTCTTC.

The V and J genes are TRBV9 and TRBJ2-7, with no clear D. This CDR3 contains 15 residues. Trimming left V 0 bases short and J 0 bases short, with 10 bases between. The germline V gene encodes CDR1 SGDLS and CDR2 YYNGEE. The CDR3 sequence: CASSVEAVSSYEQYF. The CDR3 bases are TGTGCCAGCAGCGTAGAGGCGGTATCCTCCTACGAGCAGTACTTC.

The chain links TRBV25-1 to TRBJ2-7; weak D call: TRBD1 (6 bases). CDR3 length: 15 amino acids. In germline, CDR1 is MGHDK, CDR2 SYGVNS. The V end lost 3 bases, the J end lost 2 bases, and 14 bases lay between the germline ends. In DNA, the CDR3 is TGTGCCAGCAGTGACCGACGGGACATCACCTACGAGCAGTACTTC. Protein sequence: CASSDRRDITYEQYF.

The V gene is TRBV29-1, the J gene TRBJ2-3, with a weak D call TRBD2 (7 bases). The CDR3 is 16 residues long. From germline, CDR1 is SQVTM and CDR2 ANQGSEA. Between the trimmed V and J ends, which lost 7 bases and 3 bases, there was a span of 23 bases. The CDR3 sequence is CSAPDAWGGPTDTQYF. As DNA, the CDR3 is TGCAGCGCCCCCGATGCATGGGGGGGGCCAACAGATACGCAGTATTTT.

This chain's CDR3 is CAWSEGGGVQPQHF. Here the CDR3 DNA reads TGTGCCTGGAGTGAAGGGGGGGGCGTTCAGCCCCAGCATTTT. This chain uses TRBV30 with TRBJ1-5, with D tentatively TRBD1 (6 bases). The V and J ends lost 1 base and 6 bases respectively, with 13 bases between them. This CDR3 comprises 14 residues. Germline V gives CDR1 GTSNPN, CDR2 SVGIG (reference sequence). Complete variable domain (other parts from reference TRBV30 and TRBJ1-5): SQTIHQWPATLVQPVGSPLSLECTVEGTSNPNLYWYRQAAGRGLQLLFYSVGIGQISSEVPQNLSASRPQDRQFILSSKKLLLSDSGFYLCAWSEGGGVQPQHFGDGTRLSIL.

CDR3 loop: CASSEWFGEQYF. DNA of the CDR3: TGTGCCAGCAGTGAATGGTTCGGGGAGCAGTACTTC. The rearrangement links TRBV2 to TRBJ2-7; no clear D gene. V shed 2 bases and J shed 7 bases, with 9 bases lying between them. The germline CDR1 and CDR2 sequences are SNHLY and FYNNEI. This CDR3 has 12 residues.

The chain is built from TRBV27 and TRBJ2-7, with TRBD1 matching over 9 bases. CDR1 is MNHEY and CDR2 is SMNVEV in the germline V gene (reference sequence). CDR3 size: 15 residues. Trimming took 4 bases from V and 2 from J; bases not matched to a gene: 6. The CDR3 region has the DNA TGTGCCAGCAGTTCCCCGGGACAGGGTACCTACGAGCAGTACTTC. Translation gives CASSSPGQGTYEQYF.

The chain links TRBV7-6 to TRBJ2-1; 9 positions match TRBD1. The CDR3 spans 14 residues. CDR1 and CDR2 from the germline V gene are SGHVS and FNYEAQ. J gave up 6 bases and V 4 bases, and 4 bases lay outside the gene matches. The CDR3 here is CASSWGQGGNEQFF. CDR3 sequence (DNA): TGTGCCAGCAGCTGGGGACAGGGCGGCAATGAGCAGTTCTTC.

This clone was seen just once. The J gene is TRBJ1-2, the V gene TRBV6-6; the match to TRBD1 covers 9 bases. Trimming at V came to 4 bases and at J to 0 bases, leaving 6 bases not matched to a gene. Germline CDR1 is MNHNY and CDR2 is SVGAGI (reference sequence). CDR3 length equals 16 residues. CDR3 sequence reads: CASSLQGAIANYGYTF. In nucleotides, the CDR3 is TGTGCCAGCAGTTTACAGGGGGCAATAGCTAACTATGGCTACACCTTC.